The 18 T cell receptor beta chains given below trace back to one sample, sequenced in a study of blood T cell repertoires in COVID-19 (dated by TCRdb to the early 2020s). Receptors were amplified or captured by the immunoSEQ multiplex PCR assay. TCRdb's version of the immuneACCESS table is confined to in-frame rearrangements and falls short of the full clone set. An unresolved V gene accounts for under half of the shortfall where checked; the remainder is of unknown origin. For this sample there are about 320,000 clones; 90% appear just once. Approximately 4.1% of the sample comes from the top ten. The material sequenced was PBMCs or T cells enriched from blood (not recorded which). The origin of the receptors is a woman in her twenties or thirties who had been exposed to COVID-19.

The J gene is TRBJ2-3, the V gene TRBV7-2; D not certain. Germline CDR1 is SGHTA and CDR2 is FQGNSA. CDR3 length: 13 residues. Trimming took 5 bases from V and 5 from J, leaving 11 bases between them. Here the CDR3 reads CASSRRGQDTQYF. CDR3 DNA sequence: TGTGCCAGCAGCCGCCGAGGTCAAGATACGCAGTATTTT.

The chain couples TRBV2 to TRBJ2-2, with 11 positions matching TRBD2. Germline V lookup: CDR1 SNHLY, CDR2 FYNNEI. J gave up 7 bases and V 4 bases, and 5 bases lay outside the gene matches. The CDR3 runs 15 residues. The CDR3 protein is CASSVTSGVVGELFF. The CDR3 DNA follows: TGTGCCAGCAGTGTGACTAGCGGGGTCGTCGGGGAGCTGTTTTTT.

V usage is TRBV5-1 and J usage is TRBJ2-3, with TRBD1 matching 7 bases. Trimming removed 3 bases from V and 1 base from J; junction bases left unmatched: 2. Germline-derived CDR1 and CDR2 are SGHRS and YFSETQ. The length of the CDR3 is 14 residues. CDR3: CASSSDRGTDTQYF. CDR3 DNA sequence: TGCGCCAGCAGCTCCGACAGGGGCACAGATACGCAGTATTTT.

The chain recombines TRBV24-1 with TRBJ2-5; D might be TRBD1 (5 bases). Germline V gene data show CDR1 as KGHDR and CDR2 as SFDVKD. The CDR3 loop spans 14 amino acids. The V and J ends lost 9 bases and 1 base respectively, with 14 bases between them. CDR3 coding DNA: TGTGCCACCCCTAAGACAGATGCCCAAGAGACCCAGTACTTC. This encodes CATPKTDAQETQYF.

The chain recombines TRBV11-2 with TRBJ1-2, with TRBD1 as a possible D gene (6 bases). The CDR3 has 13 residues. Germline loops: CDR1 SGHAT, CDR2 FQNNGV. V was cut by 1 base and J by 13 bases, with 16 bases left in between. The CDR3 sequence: CASSLGPNRELTF. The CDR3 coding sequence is TGTGCCAGCAGCTTAGGCCCCAACAGGGAGCTCACCTTC. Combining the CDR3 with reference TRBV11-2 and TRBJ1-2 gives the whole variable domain EAGVAQSPRYKIIEKRQSVAFWCNPISGHATLYWYQQILGQGPKLLIQFQNNGVVDDSQLPKDRFSAERLKGVDSTLKIQPAKLEDSAVYLCASSLGPNRELTFGSGTRLTVV.

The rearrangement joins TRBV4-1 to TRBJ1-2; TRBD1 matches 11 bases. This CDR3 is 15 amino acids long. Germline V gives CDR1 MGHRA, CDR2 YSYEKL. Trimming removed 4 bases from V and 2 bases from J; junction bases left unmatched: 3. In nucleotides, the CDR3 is TGCGCCAGCAGCCTCGGGACAGGGGGGAACTATGGCTACACCTTC. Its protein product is CASSLGTGGNYGYTF.

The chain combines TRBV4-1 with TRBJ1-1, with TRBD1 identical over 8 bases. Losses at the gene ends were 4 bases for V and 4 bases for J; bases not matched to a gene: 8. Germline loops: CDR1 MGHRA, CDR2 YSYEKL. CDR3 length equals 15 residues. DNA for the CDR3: TGCGCCAGCAGCCGAGAGACAGGGGTCGGCACTGAAGCTTTCTTT. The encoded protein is CASSRETGVGTEAFF.

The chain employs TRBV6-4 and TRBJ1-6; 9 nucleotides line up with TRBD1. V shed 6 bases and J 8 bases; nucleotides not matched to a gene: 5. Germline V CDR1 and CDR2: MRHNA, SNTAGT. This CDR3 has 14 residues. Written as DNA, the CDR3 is TGTGCCAGCAGGAAGGGACAGGGTTATTCACCCCTCCACTTT. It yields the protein CASRKGQGYSPLHF.

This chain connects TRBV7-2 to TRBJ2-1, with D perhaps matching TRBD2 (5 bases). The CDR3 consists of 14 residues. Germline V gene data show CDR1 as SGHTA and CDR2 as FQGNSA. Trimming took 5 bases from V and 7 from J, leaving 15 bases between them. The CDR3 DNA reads TGTGCCAGCAGCCCGAGGCGGGCTGCAAATGAGCAGTTCTTC. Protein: CASSPRRAANEQFF.

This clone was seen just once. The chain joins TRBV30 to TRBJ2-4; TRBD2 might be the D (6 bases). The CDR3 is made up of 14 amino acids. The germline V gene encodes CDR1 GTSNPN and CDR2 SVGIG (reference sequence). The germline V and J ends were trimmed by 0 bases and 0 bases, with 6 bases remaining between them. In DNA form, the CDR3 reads TGTGCCTGGAGTGTGGGACTAGCCAAAAACATTCAGTACTTC. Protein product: CAWSVGLAKNIQYF. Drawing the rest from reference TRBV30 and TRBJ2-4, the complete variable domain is SQTIHQWPATLVQPVGSPLSLECTVEGTSNPNLYWYRQAAGRGLQLLFYSVGIGQISSEVPQNLSASRPQDRQFILSSKKLLLSDSGFYLCAWSVGLAKNIQYFGAGTRLSVL.

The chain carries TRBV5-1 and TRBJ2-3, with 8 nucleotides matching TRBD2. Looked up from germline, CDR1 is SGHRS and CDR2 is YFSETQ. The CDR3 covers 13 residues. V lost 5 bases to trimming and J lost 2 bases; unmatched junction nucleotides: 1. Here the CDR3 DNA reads TGCGCCAGCAGTAGCGGGGTCACAGATACGCAGTATTTT. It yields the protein CASSSGVTDTQYF.

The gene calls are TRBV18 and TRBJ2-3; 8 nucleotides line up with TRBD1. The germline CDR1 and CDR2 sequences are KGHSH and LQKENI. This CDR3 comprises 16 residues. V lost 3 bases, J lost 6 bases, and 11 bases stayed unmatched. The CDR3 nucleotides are TGTGCCAGCTCACCGCTGGGGACAGGTGGAGGGGATACGCAGTATTTT. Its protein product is CASSPLGTGGGDTQYF. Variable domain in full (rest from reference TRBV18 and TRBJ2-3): NAGVMQNPRHLVRRRGQEARLRCSPMKGHSHVYWYRQLPEEGLKFMVYLQKENIIDESGMPKERFSAEFPKEGPSILRIQQVVRGDSAAYFCASSPLGTGGGDTQYFGPGTRLTVL.

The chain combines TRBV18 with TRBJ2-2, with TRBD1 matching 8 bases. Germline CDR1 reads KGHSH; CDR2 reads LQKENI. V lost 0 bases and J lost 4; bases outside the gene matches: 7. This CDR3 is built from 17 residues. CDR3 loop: CASSPPLRDRRTGELFF. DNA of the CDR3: TGTGCCAGCTCACCACCGTTAAGGGACAGGCGCACCGGGGAGCTGTTTTTT.

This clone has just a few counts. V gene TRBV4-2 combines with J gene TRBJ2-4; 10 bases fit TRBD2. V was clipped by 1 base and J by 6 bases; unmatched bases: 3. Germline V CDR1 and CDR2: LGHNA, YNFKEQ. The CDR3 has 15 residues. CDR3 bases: TGTGCCAGCAGCCAAGGGACTAGCGGATTAAACATTCAGTACTTC. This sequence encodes CASSQGTSGLNIQYF.

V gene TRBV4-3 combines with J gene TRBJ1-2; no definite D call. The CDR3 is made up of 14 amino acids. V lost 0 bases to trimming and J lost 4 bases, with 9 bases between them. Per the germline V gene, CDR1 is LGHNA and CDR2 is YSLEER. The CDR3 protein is CASSQELGGYGYTF. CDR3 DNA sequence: TGCGCCAGCAGCCAAGAATTAGGAGGCTATGGCTACACCTTC.

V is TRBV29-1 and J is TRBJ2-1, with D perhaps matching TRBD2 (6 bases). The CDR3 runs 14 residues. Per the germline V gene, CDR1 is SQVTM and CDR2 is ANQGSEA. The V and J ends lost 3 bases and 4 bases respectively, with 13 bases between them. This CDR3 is CSVDLGRGYNEQFF. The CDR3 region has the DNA TGCAGCGTTGACCTCGGGAGAGGTTACAATGAGCAGTTCTTC.

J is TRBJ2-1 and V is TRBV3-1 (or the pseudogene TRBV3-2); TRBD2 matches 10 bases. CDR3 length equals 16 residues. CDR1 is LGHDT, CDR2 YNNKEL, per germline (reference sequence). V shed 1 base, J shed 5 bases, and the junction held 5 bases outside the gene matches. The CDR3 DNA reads TGTGCCAGCAGCCAAGCCCCTAGCGGGGGCCACAATGAGCAGTTCTTC. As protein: CASSQAPSGGHNEQFF.

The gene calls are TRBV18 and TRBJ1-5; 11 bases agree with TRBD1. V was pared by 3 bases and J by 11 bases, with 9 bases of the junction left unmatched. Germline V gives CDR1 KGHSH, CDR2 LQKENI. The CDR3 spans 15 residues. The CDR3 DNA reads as TGTGCCAGCTCACCGAACGGGGACAGGGGGTCGTCCCAGCATTTT. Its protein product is CASSPNGDRGSSQHF.